Below are 17 T cell receptor beta chains sequenced from a single sample in a study of T cell repertoires in cytomegalovirus infection (dated by TCRdb to between 2019 and 2020). Per the publication, the treatment or condition label means: in vitro stimulation with specific CMV peptide epitopes to enrich CMV-specific T cells. The sequencing machine was an Illumina HiSeq 1500. Through fastp at Q25 and MiXCR, TCRdb rebuilt clones from the public reads, retaining in-frame beta chains. Rows with a matching CDR3 protein are joined into one entry that keeps the most common DNA and genes. The sample records about 570,000 distinct CDR3 sequences, 40% of which are singletons. The ten most abundant clones make up 48% of the sample. Their antigen targets remain unknown. This material consisted of cultured PBMCs, taken from culture after CMV antigen stimulation. The receptors shown here come from a human donor in good health (CMV status not recorded). Some clones in this sample may be carry-over from other donors' samples.

The sample holds a few counts of this clonotype. The chain uses TRBV7-2 and TRBJ1-5; no firm D call. The V end lost 4 bases, the J end lost 7 bases, and 14 bases lay between the germline ends. The CDR3 contains 14 residues. From germline, CDR1 is SGHTA and CDR2 FQGNSA. Here the CDR3 reads CASSSSLFSQPQHF. The DNA for the CDR3 is TGTGCCAGCAGCTCGAGTTTGTTTAGCCAGCCCCAGCATTTT.

This chain connects TRBV7-9 to TRBJ1-5; D is perhaps TRBD1 (5 bases). The germline gives CDR1 SEHNR, CDR2 FQNEAQ (reference sequence). The V gene lost 3 bases and the J gene lost 6 bases, with 9 bases spanning the gap. The CDR3 totals 13 residues. The CDR3 region is CASSFGGSQPQHF. As DNA, the CDR3 is TGTGCCAGCAGCTTTGGGGGGAGTCAGCCCCAGCATTTT.

The genes are TRBV4-3 and TRBJ2-3; D assignment may be TRBD1 or TRBD2 (6 bases each). V lost 0 bases and J 6 bases, leaving 10 bases between the germline ends. This CDR3 has 14 residues. Germline CDR1 and CDR2: LGHNA and YSLEER. CDR3 DNA sequence: TGCGCCAGCAGCCAAGATAGGGGGGAGGATACGCAGTATTTT. Its translation is CASSQDRGEDTQYF.

This chain's CDR3 is CASSYRVTGNQPQHF. CDR3 in DNA: TGTGCCAGCAGTTACAGGGTCACTGGCAATCAGCCCCAGCATTTT. The chain joins TRBV7-2 to TRBJ1-5; D possibly corresponds to TRBD1 (6 bases). Looked up from germline, CDR1 is SGHTA and CDR2 is FQGNSA. The CDR3 is 15 residues long. V shed 6 bases and J shed 2 bases, with 14 bases lying between them.

This clonotype was seen a handful of times. This chain uses TRBV4-1 with TRBJ2-1; 15 bases agree with TRBD2. The germline CDR1 and CDR2 sequences are MGHRA and YSYEKL. The CDR3 length is 20 residues. Unmatched junction bases numbered 9, after V lost 3 bases and J lost 0 bases. DNA for the CDR3: TGCGCCAGCAGCCATCAACCGGGACTAGCGGGGGGAAGCTCCTACAATGAGCAGTTCTTC. It encodes CASSHQPGLAGGSSYNEQFF.

V and J are TRBV20-1 and TRBJ2-3; unclear D gene. From germline, CDR1 is DFQATT and CDR2 SNEGSKA (reference sequence). The length of the CDR3 is 17 residues. The CDR3 DNA follows: TGCAGGGGGATAGTGGGTCCCTCTAGAGTGATGGGAGATACGCAGTATTTT. Protein: CRGIVGPSRVMGDTQYF.

This sequence joins TRBV12-3 or TRBV12-4 and TRBJ2-7; 10 bases fit TRBD2. This CDR3 is built from 15 residues. V trimming: 5 bases; J trimming: 7 bases; junction bases outside the gene matches: 11. This CDR3 reads CASSRPSGGTLEQYF. DNA for the CDR3: TGTGCCAGCAGTCGGCCTAGCGGGGGAACCCTAGAGCAGTACTTC.

This clonotype was seen only a few times. The rearrangement links TRBV27 to TRBJ2-7, with D tentatively TRBD2 (5 bases). Germline V gene sequence: CDR1 MNHEY, CDR2 SMNVEV (reference sequence). CDR3 length: 15 residues. V was cut by 3 bases and J by 0 bases, with 12 bases left in between. The CDR3 is CASSFRAVDSYEQYF. For the CDR3, the DNA is TGTGCCAGCAGTTTTCGAGCGGTTGACTCCTACGAGCAGTACTTC.

The chain uses TRBV28 and TRBJ2-7; D is possibly TRBD1 (5 bases). The CDR3 has 15 residues. Trimming stripped 5 bases from V and 0 bases from J, with 14 bases between. Germline V gene sequence: CDR1 MDHEN, CDR2 SYDVKM. This CDR3 reads CASSPGGQRSYEQYF. For the CDR3, the DNA is TGTGCCAGCAGTCCGGGCGGACAACGCTCCTACGAGCAGTACTTC.

This clonotype was seen only a few times. The J gene is TRBJ1-5, the V gene TRBV7-9, with D unclear. CDR3 length: 17 residues. Trimming removed 6 bases at V and 0 bases at J, with 18 bases between. Germline loops: CDR1 SEHNR, CDR2 FQNEAQ (reference sequence). The CDR3 DNA sequence: TGTGCCAGCAGTCACATCAATCGTTTAGATAGCAATCAGCCCCAGCATTTT. Protein product: CASSHINRLDSNQPQHF.

This rearrangement joins TRBV7-2 to TRBJ2-3; D uncertain. Germline lookup yields CDR1 SGHTA and CDR2 FQGNSA. There are 13 residues in the CDR3. Trimming took off 5 bases at V and 10 bases at J, with 16 bases between the two ends. The CDR3 loop reads CASSRARDSPQYF. The CDR3 DNA is TGTGCCAGCAGCCGGGCAAGGGATAGTCCGCAGTATTTT.

This chain joins TRBV20-1 and TRBJ2-1, with 10 bases lining up with TRBD2. Losses at the gene ends were 2 bases for V and 8 bases for J; bases not matched to a gene: 21. Germline lookup yields CDR1 DFQATT and CDR2 SNEGSKA (reference sequence). CDR3 length: 19 residues. The DNA for the CDR3 is TGCAGTGCTAGATCCCCCGGGCTAGCGGGAGAGGGTAGTTTGTATGAGCAGTTCTTC. Encoded protein: CSARSPGLAGEGSLYEQFF.

CDR3 bases: TGTGCCAGCAGCTTGGCCGGGCTGGCGGGAGGATCAGGTAATGAGCAGTTCTTC. Translation gives CASSLAGLAGGSGNEQFF. The J gene is TRBJ2-1, the V gene TRBV5-5; 8 bases are a match to TRBD2. CDR1 and CDR2 from the germline V gene are SGHKS and YYEKEE (reference sequence). The CDR3 covers 18 residues. Trimming took 0 bases from V and 7 from J; bases not matched to a gene: 15.

CDR3 protein: CASSLLARDRYSGANVLTF. The CDR3 DNA reads TGTGCCAGCAGTTTATTGGCCCGGGACCGTTACTCTGGGGCCAACGTCCTGACTTTC. This chain joins TRBV12-3 or TRBV12-4 and TRBJ2-6, with D perhaps matching TRBD1 or TRBD2 (5 bases each). The CDR3 spans 19 residues. With 2 bases removed from V and 0 bases from J, the gap between germline ends came to 17 bases.

In its sample, this clonotype was seen a few times. V usage is TRBV15 and J usage is TRBJ1-1, with unresolved D. Germline assignment: CDR1 LNHNV and CDR2 YYDKDF (reference sequence). With 0 bases removed from V and 4 bases from J, the gap between germline ends came to 12 bases. This CDR3 has 15 residues. CDR3 amino acids: CATSRDLRESTEAFF. DNA of the CDR3: TGTGCCACCAGCAGAGATCTGAGGGAGAGCACTGAAGCTTTCTTT. Full variable domain (rest looked up from reference TRBV15 and TRBJ1-1): DAMVIQNPRYQVTQFGKPVTLSCSQTLNHNVMYWYQQKSSQAPKLLFHYYDKDFNNEADTPDNFQSRRPNTSFCFLDIRSPGLGDTAMYLCATSRDLRESTEAFFGQGTRLTVV.

This clonotype has only a few counts. The chain recombines TRBV7-6 with TRBJ2-5; D might be TRBD2 (6 bases). Trimming removed 5 bases from V and 0 bases from J, with 10 bases in between. CDR1 and CDR2 from the germline V gene are SGHVS and FNYEAQ. The CDR3 is 14 residues long. The CDR3 nucleotides read TGTGCCAGCAGCCCGGAGGGAGACCAAGAGACCCAGTACTTC. It translates to CASSPEGDQETQYF.

This clonotype was recorded once. The chain carries TRBV6-6 and TRBJ1-5; D gene ambiguous. The CDR3 totals 15 residues. CDR1 and CDR2 from the germline V gene are MNHNY and SVGAGI (reference sequence). V shed 7 bases and J shed 2 bases, with 15 bases lying between them. In DNA, the CDR3 is TGTGCCAGCACCTTGGTCCCAAGGGGCAATCAGCCCCAGCATTTT. It codes for CASTLVPRGNQPQHF.